A single sample gave rise to the 21 T cell receptor gamma chains below, sequenced in a study of Vδ1+ human thymocytes. Findings and caveats of the study: Highly polyclonal TRG and TRD repertoires with Gaussian CDR3 length distributions appeared in thymus.

These TCRs are of unknown antigen specificity. The template was reverse-transcribed extracted RNA. Pooled V-gene forward primers with one constant-region reverse primer generated the CDR3 amplicons by multiplex PCR. TCRdb re-called the multiplex PCR reads via CATT. The sample yields about 22,000 gamma-chain clones, roughly an eighth seen once. Source material: Vdelta1+ gamma-delta thymocytes from the thymus. Subset reported: FACS-sorted CD3+ TCRalphabeta- TCRVdelta1+ TCRVdelta2- thymocytes. Source of these receptors: a child under two years old who had congenital heart surgery.

V and J are TRGV4 and TRGJ1 or TRGJ2. Germline V lookup: CDR1 EGSTGY, CDR2 YDSYTSSV. V trimming: 6 bases; J trimming: 9 bases; junction bases outside the gene matches: 11. The CDR3 is 12 amino acids. In DNA form, the CDR3 reads TGTGCCACCTGGAAGGAGGGACGTAAGAAACTCTTT. Translating gives CATWKEGRKKLF.

The rearrangement links TRGV4 to TRGJ1 or TRGJ2. The CDR3 is made up of 13 amino acids. V lost 6 bases and J lost 3; bases outside the gene matches: 8. Looked up from germline, CDR1 is EGSTGY and CDR2 is YDSYTSSV. In nucleotides, the CDR3 is TGTGCCACCTGGCTCCCCCTTTATTATAAGAAACTCTTT. It codes for CATWLPLYYKKLF.

About this clone: This CDR3 is also generated by other DNA sequences in the sample. V usage is TRGV4 and J usage is TRGJ1 or TRGJ2. The CDR3 runs 9 residues. Germline lookup yields CDR1 EGSTGY and CDR2 YDSYTSSV. Germline trimming cut 8 bases from V and 7 bases from J; bases unmatched to any gene: 2. CDR3 nucleotide sequence: TGTGCCACCTCCTATAAGAAACTCTTT. It encodes CATSYKKLF.

A few counts support this clone. The V gene is TRGV8, the J gene TRGJP1. The CDR3 extends over 14 amino acids. J lost 3 bases, V lost 1 base, and 2 bases had no gene match. Germline lookup yields CDR1 VENAVY and CDR2 YDSYNSRV. The CDR3, as DNA: TGTGCCACCTGGGATAGTGCCACTGGTTGGTTCAAGATATTT. Protein sequence: CATWDSATGWFKIF.

Points on this clone: Other DNA sequences of this sample code for an identical CDR3. V is TRGV4 and J is TRGJ1 or TRGJ2. V trimming: 0 bases; J trimming: 7 bases; junction bases outside the gene matches: 9. This CDR3 is built from 14 residues. The V gene's germline CDR1 is EGSTGY and CDR2 YDSYTSSV. CDR3 nucleotides: TGTGCCACCTGGGATGGGCCTCGGGGGTATAAGAAACTCTTT. Its translation: CATWDGPRGYKKLF.

There are a few counts of this clone. The chain recombines TRGV9 with TRGJP. The germline gives CDR1 GITISATS, CDR2 ISYDGTV (reference sequence). The CDR3 covers 19 residues. The V segment lost 0 bases and the J segment 2 bases; nucleotides outside the gene matches: 7. CDR3 protein: CALWEVLLRQELGKKIKVF. DNA of the CDR3: TGTGCCTTGTGGGAGGTGCTCCTGAGGCAAGAGTTGGGCAAAAAAATCAAGGTATTT.

The chain uses TRGV9 and TRGJP2. Per the germline V gene, CDR1 is GITISATS and CDR2 is ISYDGTV (reference sequence). CDR3 length: 15 residues. V was clipped by 0 bases and J by 2 bases; unmatched bases: 3. The CDR3 coding sequence is TGTGCCTTGTGGGAGGTGACGAGTAGTGATTGGATCAAGACGTTT. Translating it yields CALWEVTSSDWIKTF.

This clone occurred a few times. The rearrangement links TRGV8 to TRGJ1 or TRGJ2. After removal of 2 bases from V and 7 bases from J, the junction contained 8 bases not matched to a gene. In germline, CDR1 is VENAVY, CDR2 YDSYNSRV. CDR3 size: 13 residues. This CDR3 reads CATWDIFEYKKLF. CDR3 nucleotides: TGTGCCACCTGGGATATTTTTGAGTATAAGAAACTCTTT.

The genes are TRGV4 and TRGJ1 or TRGJ2. The V gene end was trimmed by 0 bases and the J gene end by 3 bases; junction bases not matched to a gene: 8. Germline CDR1 EGSTGY, CDR2 YDSYTSSV. The CDR3 is 15 amino acids. The CDR3 DNA reads as TGTGCCACCTGGGATGGGATTGGGATTTATTATAAGAAACTCTTT. Amino acids: CATWDGIGIYYKKLF.

This clone has a handful of counts. V is TRGV2 and J is TRGJ1 or TRGJ2. This CDR3 contains 10 residues. The V segment lost 9 bases and the J segment 4 bases; nucleotides outside the gene matches: 3. Germline V gives CDR1 EGSNGY, CDR2 YDSYNSKV. The CDR3, as DNA: TGTGCCACCGCCTATTATAAGAAACTCTTT. Translation: CATAYYKKLF.

A remark on this clone: The junction and the germline gene differ at one end; a read error may be behind it. The chain has TRGV4 and TRGJP2. The length of the CDR3 is 11 residues. Per the germline V gene, CDR1 is EGSTGY and CDR2 is YDSYTSSV. CDR3 bases: TGTGCCACCTGGAATGGTTGGATCAAGACGTTT. Encoded protein: CATWNGWIKTF.

The sample holds a few counts of this clone. This chain uses TRGV4 with TRGJ1 or TRGJ2. Germline-derived CDR1 and CDR2 are EGSTGY and YDSYTSSV. There are 15 residues in the CDR3. Trimming at V came to 6 bases and at J to 3 bases, leaving 14 bases not matched to a gene. The CDR3 protein is CATWMEGEFYYKKLF. In nucleotides, the CDR3 is TGTGCCACCTGGATGGAAGGGGAATTTTATTATAAGAAACTCTTT.

As concerns this clone: The sample carries other DNA sequences with the same CDR3. V is TRGV4 and J is TRGJ1 or TRGJ2. The CDR3 is 14 amino acids. Germline lookup yields CDR1 EGSTGY and CDR2 YDSYTSSV. The V and J ends lost 0 bases and 1 base, in that order; junction bases with no gene match: 3. The CDR3 protein is CATWDGPNYYKKLF. The CDR3 region has the DNA TGTGCCACCTGGGATGGGCCCAATTATTATAAGAAACTCTTT.

The chain links TRGV9 to TRGJP2. From germline, CDR1 is GITISATS and CDR2 ISYDGTV (reference sequence). The CDR3 contains 16 residues. The V segment lost 1 base and the J segment 4 bases; nucleotides outside the gene matches: 9. This CDR3 is CALWEVKGLSDWIKTF. CDR3 DNA sequence: TGTGCCTTGTGGGAGGTCAAGGGGCTTAGTGATTGGATCAAGACGTTT.

The genes are TRGV2 and TRGJ1 or TRGJ2. V lost 0 bases, J lost 16 bases, and 15 bases stayed unmatched. CDR3 length: 13 amino acids. Germline CDR1 reads EGSNGY; CDR2 reads YDSYNSKV. CDR3 DNA sequence: TGTGCCACCTGGGACGGGTCCTACGTAGGCGTGCTCTTT. Residues: CATWDGSYVGVLF.

A few counts support this clone. This chain joins TRGV4 and TRGJ1 or TRGJ2. The V segment lost 2 bases and the J segment 3 bases; nucleotides outside the gene matches: 7. Germline V CDR1 and CDR2: EGSTGY, YDSYTSSV. CDR3 size: 14 residues. For the CDR3, the DNA is TGTGCCACCTGGGATGTTGTCCCTTATTATAAGAAACTCTTT. Encoded protein: CATWDVVPYYKKLF.

Concerning this clone itself: Different DNA sequences within this sample yield the same CDR3. This sequence joins TRGV8 and TRGJP1. This CDR3 is built from 16 residues. V dropped 0 bases and J dropped 0; count of bases not matched to a gene: 4. Germline loops: CDR1 VENAVY, CDR2 YDSYNSRV. Here the CDR3 reads CATWDRRYTTGWFKIF. The CDR3 region has the DNA TGTGCCACCTGGGATAGGCGCTATACCACTGGTTGGTTCAAGATATTT.

V usage is TRGV4 and J usage is TRGJP1. V was clipped by 6 bases and J by 9 bases; unmatched bases: 13. Looked up from germline, CDR1 is EGSTGY and CDR2 is YDSYTSSV. The CDR3 is made up of 14 amino acids. The CDR3: CATWNDPRSWFKIF. The CDR3 bases are TGTGCCACCTGGAATGACCCCCGAAGTTGGTTCAAGATATTT.

This clone has more than one count but fewer than ten. V gene TRGV5 combines with J gene TRGJP2. With 6 bases clipped from V and 11 bases from J, the junction kept 3 bases outside the gene matches. Germline V gene lookup returns CDR1 VINAFY and CDR2 YDVSNSKD. The CDR3 is made up of 10 amino acids. The CDR3 loop reads CATWSWIKTF. DNA for the CDR3: TGTGCCACCTGGAGCTGGATCAAGACGTTT.

Of note for this clone: Additional DNA sequences in this sample encode the identical CDR3. The V and J genes are TRGV4 and TRGJ1 or TRGJ2. Trimming at V came to 0 bases and at J to 2 bases, leaving 7 bases not matched to a gene. The CDR3 sequence is 15 residues long. Per the germline V gene, CDR1 is EGSTGY and CDR2 is YDSYTSSV. The CDR3 is CATWDGPGDYYKKLF. CDR3 nucleotides: TGTGCCACCTGGGATGGGCCTGGGGATTATTATAAGAAACTCTTT.

This clone occurred a few times. The chain has TRGV5 and TRGJ1 or TRGJ2. CDR1 is VINAFY and CDR2 is YDVSNSKD in the germline V gene. CDR3 length: 15 residues. Trimming cost V 0 bases and J 0 bases; bases outside gene matches: 5. CDR3 residues: CATWDRPQNYYKKLF. In DNA, the CDR3 is TGTGCCACCTGGGACAGGCCGCAGAATTATTATAAGAAACTCTTT.